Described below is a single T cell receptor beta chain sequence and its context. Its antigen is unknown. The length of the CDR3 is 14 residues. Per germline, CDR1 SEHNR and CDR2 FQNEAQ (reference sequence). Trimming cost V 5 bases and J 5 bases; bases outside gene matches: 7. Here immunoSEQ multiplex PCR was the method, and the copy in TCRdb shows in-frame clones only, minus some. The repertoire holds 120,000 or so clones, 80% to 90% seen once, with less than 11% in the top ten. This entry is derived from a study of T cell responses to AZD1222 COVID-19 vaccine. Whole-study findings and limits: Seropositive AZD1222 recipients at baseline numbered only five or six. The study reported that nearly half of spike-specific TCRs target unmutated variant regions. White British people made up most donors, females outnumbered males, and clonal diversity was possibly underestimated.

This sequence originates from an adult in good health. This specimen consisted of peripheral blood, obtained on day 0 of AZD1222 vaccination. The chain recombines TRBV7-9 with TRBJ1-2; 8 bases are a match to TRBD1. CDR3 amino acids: CASSAGTGGYGYTF. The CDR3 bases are TGTGCCAGCAGCGCCGGGACAGGAGGGTATGGCTACACCTTC.